These T cell receptor beta chains were read from a single sample in a study of cytomegalovirus exposure and HLA in healthy donors. TCRdb's copy holds only in-frame clones and misses some; the assay was immunoSEQ multiplex PCR. The data hold about 110,000 clones, with less than 85% observed a single time. Input material: PBMCs. These receptors all stem from a man between 25 and 39 years old in good health and CMV-seropositive. The CDR3 runs from the conserved cysteine through the conserved F or W. The D gene is left open where the match is weak. Clone size appears in some rows only: once, few, many, or a class for an expanded clone.

D gene: -; J gene: TRBJ2-6; V gene: TRBV7-6; clone size: -; CDR3 protein: CASSFDSQYRSGANVLTF; CDR3 DNA: TGTGCCAGCAGTTTCGACAGTCAATATCGCTCTGGGGCCAACGTCCTGACTTTC
D gene: -; J gene: TRBJ1-1; V gene: TRBV7-9; clone size: -; CDR3 protein: CASSALTGMNTEAFF; CDR3 DNA: TGTGCCAGCAGCGCCTTGACAGGTATGAACACTGAAGCTTTCTTT
D gene: -; J gene: TRBJ2-2; V gene: TRBV6-5; clone size: -; CDR3 protein: CASSYGRGRELFF; CDR3 DNA: TGTGCCAGCAGCTACGGCAGGGGCCGGGAGCTGTTTTTT
D gene: -; J gene: TRBJ2-5; V gene: TRBV4-3; clone size: -; CDR3 protein: CASSQRYRAAETQYF; CDR3 DNA: TGCGCCAGCAGCCAACGGTACAGGGCAGCAGAGACCCAGTACTTC
D gene: -; J gene: TRBJ1-5; V gene: TRBV28; clone size: -; CDR3 protein: CASRSSNQPQHF; CDR3 DNA: TGTGCCAGCAGATCGAGCAATCAGCCCCAGCATTTT
D gene: -; J gene: TRBJ1-1; V gene: TRBV7-9; clone size: -; CDR3 protein: CASSFLGQIKNTEAFF; CDR3 DNA: TGTGCCAGCAGCTTCTTAGGACAAATTAAGAACACTGAAGCTTTCTTT
D gene: TRBD1; J gene: TRBJ2-5; V gene: TRBV15; clone size: -; CDR3 protein: CATSRGGGQGHQETQYF; CDR3 DNA: TGTGCCACCAGCAGAGGCGGCGGACAGGGCCACCAAGAGACCCAGTACTTC
D gene: -; J gene: TRBJ1-3; V gene: TRBV6-6; clone size: -; CDR3 protein: CASSRQVRGNTIYF; CDR3 DNA: TGTGCCAGCAGCAGACAGGTCAGAGGAAACACCATATATTTT
D gene: -; J gene: TRBJ2-5; V gene: TRBV18; clone size: few; CDR3 protein: CASSLRTAPRETQYF; CDR3 DNA: TGTGCCAGCTCACTTCGGACAGCCCCTCGTGAGACCCAGTACTTC
D gene: -; J gene: TRBJ1-5; V gene: TRBV5-3; clone size: -; CDR3 protein: CARSREDSNQPQHF; CDR3 DNA: TGTGCCAGAAGCCGTGAGGATAGCAATCAGCCCCAGCATTTT
D gene: -; J gene: TRBJ1-5; V gene: TRBV28; clone size: -; CDR3 protein: CASSLLNQPQHF; CDR3 DNA: TGTGCCAGCAGTCTCCTAAATCAGCCCCAGCATTTT
D gene: -; J gene: TRBJ2-5; V gene: TRBV18; clone size: -; CDR3 protein: CASSPLQGETQYF; CDR3 DNA: TGTGCCAGCTCCCCCCTTCAGGGAGAGACCCAGTACTTC
D gene: TRBD1; J gene: TRBJ2-7; V gene: TRBV5-6; clone size: -; CDR3 protein: CASSEPDRGPYEQYF; CDR3 DNA: TGTGCCAGCAGCGAACCCGACAGGGGGCCCTACGAGCAGTACTTC
D gene: TRBD1; J gene: TRBJ1-2; V gene: TRBV10-2; clone size: -; CDR3 protein: CASSDLPGQGAGSGGYTF; CDR3 DNA: TGCGCCAGCAGTGATCTCCCCGGACAGGGGGCTGGGTCGGGGGGCTACACCTTC
D gene: TRBD1; J gene: TRBJ2-3; V gene: TRBV19; clone size: -; CDR3 protein: CASSIVAGGATDTQYF; CDR3 DNA: TGTGCCAGTAGTATAGTGGCAGGGGGCGCGACAGATACGCAGTATTTT
D gene: TRBD1; J gene: TRBJ1-1; V gene: TRBV28; clone size: few; CDR3 protein: CASSSSGTGTEAFF; CDR3 DNA: TGTGCCAGCAGTTCATCCGGGACAGGGACTGAAGCTTTCTTT
D gene: TRBD2; J gene: TRBJ2-1; V gene: TRBV6-5; clone size: -; CDR3 protein: CASSRTSGVANEQFF; CDR3 DNA: TGTGCCAGCAGCCGGACTAGCGGGGTGGCCAATGAGCAGTTCTTC
D gene: TRBD1; J gene: TRBJ2-1; V gene: TRBV4-3; clone size: few; CDR3 protein: CASSPGTASQFEQFF; CDR3 DNA: TGCGCCAGCAGCCCCGGGACAGCCAGTCAATTTGAGCAGTTCTTC
D gene: -; J gene: TRBJ2-7; V gene: TRBV6-8; clone size: once; CDR3 protein: CASSYRGQVYEQYF; CDR3 DNA: TGTGCCAGCAGTTACAGGGGCCAAGTCTACGAGCAGTACTTC
D gene: -; J gene: TRBJ1-3; V gene: TRBV28; clone size: -; CDR3 protein: CASSFRRSSGNTIYF; CDR3 DNA: TGTGCCAGCAGTTTTCGGAGGAGCTCTGGAAACACCATATATTTT
D gene: -; J gene: TRBJ1-1; V gene: TRBV29-1; clone size: -; CDR3 protein: CSARGNTEAFF; CDR3 DNA: TGCAGCGCCCGGGGGAACACTGAAGCTTTCTTT
D gene: TRBD2; J gene: TRBJ2-1; V gene: TRBV28; clone size: once; CDR3 protein: CASSSPASGGANEQFF; CDR3 DNA: TGTGCCAGCAGTTCCCCGGCTAGCGGGGGGGCAAATGAGCAGTTCTTC
D gene: -; J gene: TRBJ2-7; V gene: TRBV28; clone size: -; CDR3 protein: CASSLDTHSWYF; CDR3 DNA: TGTGCCAGCAGTTTGGACACTCATTCGTGGTACTTC
D gene: TRBD2; J gene: TRBJ2-3; V gene: TRBV11-2; clone size: -; CDR3 protein: CASSPRRRGGEGTQYF; CDR3 DNA: TGTGCCAGCAGCCCCCGTCGACGGGGCGGGGAGGGTACGCAGTATTTT
D gene: -; J gene: TRBJ2-7; V gene: TRBV19; clone size: few; CDR3 protein: CASSMVGESTYEQYF; CDR3 DNA: TGTGCCAGTAGTATGGTCGGGGAATCGACTTACGAGCAGTACTTC
D gene: -; J gene: TRBJ2-7; V gene: TRBV28; clone size: -; CDR3 protein: CASSSLPYEQYF; CDR3 DNA: TGTGCCAGCAGTTCCCTCCCCTACGAGCAGTACTTC
D gene: TRBD2; J gene: TRBJ2-7; V gene: TRBV7-6; clone size: -; CDR3 protein: CASSLEGSGGSYEQYF; CDR3 DNA: TGTGCCAGCAGCTTAGAGGGTAGCGGGGGGTCCTACGAGCAGTACTTC
D gene: TRBD1; J gene: TRBJ2-7; V gene: TRBV30; clone size: -; CDR3 protein: CAWITGTGSYEQYF; CDR3 DNA: TGTGCCTGGATAACCGGGACAGGGTCCTACGAGCAGTACTTC
D gene: -; J gene: TRBJ1-2; V gene: TRBV7-3; clone size: -; CDR3 protein: CASSLGAGTPYGYTF; CDR3 DNA: TGTGCCAGCAGCTTGGGAGCCGGGACACCTTATGGCTACACCTTC